This T cell receptor beta chain is from a study of control samples from healthy donors and cancer patients. Germline CDR1 SGHTA, CDR2 FQGNSA. V dropped 4 bases and J dropped 4; count of bases not matched to a gene: 1. This CDR3 has 14 residues. Clones were read by immunoSEQ multiplex PCR, and TCRdb kept only the in-frame ones, dropping some. The table includes approximately 120,000 clones, 85% to 95% detected once. The clonotype comes from a man older than 75 with head and neck cancer. Sequenced material: PBMCs. V gene TRBV7-2 combines with J gene TRBJ2-2, with 9 bases lining up with TRBD1. Here the CDR3 DNA reads TGTGCCAGCAGCTCACAGGGGGCCACCGGGGAGCTGTTTTTT. Its translation is CASSSQGATGELFF.